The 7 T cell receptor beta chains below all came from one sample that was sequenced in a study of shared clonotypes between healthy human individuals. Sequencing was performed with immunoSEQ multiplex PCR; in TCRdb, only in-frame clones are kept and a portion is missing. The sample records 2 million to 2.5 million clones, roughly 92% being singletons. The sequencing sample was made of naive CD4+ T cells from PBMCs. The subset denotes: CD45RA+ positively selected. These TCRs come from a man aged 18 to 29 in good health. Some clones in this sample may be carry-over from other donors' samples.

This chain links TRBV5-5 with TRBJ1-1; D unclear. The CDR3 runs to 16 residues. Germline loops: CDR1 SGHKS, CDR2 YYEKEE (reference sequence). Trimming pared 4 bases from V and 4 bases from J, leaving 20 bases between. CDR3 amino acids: CASSRRGTLSPTEAFF. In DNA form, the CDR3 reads TGTGCCAGCAGCCGTCGCGGCACCTTGAGTCCCACTGAAGCTTTCTTT.

The CDR3, as DNA: TGTGCCTGGAGTCGACAGGTTATAAACTATGGCTACACCTTC. It encodes CAWSRQVINYGYTF. The chain uses TRBV30 and TRBJ1-2; maybe TRBD1 (6 bases). CDR3 size: 14 residues. CDR1 GTSNPN and CDR2 SVGIG come from the germline V gene (reference sequence). Trimming pared 2 bases from V and 2 bases from J, leaving 12 bases between. Full variable domain (outside the CDR3, taken from reference TRBV30 and TRBJ1-2): SQTIHQWPATLVQPVGSPLSLECTVEGTSNPNLYWYRQAAGRGLQLLFYSVGIGQISSEVPQNLSASRPQDRQFILSSKKLLLSDSGFYLCAWSRQVINYGYTFGSGTRLTVV.

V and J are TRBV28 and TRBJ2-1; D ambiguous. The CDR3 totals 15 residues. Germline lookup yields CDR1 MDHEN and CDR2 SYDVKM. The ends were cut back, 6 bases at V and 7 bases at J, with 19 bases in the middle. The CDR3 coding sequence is TGTGCCAGCAGCCGGCACAAGGGCCCAACAAATGAGCAGTTCTTC. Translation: CASSRHKGPTNEQFF.

The CDR3 nucleotides are TGTGCCAGCAGCTTAGGGGGACTAGCGGGAAGCGAGCAGTACTTC. Protein sequence: CASSLGGLAGSEQYF. The chain carries TRBV7-9 and TRBJ2-7, with TRBD2 matching over 13 bases. The V and J ends lost 1 base and 6 bases, in that order; junction bases with no gene match: 3. CDR1 and CDR2 from the germline V gene are SEHNR and FQNEAQ (reference sequence). The CDR3 totals 15 residues.

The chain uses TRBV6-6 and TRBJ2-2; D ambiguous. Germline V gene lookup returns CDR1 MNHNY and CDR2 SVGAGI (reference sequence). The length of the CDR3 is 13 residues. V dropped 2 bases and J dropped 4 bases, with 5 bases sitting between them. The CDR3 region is CASSYGRTGELFF. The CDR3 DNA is TGTGCCAGCAGTTACGGGCGCACCGGGGAGCTGTTTTTT.

The CDR3 sequence: CASSPPGVGTQYF. CDR3 nucleotides: TGTGCCAGCTCACCACCGGGTGTCGGGACCCAGTACTTC. The chain joins TRBV18 to TRBJ2-5; D ambiguous. The V gene's germline CDR1 is KGHSH and CDR2 LQKENI. Trimming removed 0 bases from V and 7 bases from J, with 9 bases in between. CDR3 length: 13 residues.

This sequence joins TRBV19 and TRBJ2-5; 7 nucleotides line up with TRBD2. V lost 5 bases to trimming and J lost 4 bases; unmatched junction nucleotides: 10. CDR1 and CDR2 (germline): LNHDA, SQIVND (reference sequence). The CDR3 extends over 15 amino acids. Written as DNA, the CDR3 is TGTGCCAGTAGTCCCTACGCGGGAGCCGGAGAGACCCAGTACTTC. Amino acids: CASSPYAGAGETQYF.